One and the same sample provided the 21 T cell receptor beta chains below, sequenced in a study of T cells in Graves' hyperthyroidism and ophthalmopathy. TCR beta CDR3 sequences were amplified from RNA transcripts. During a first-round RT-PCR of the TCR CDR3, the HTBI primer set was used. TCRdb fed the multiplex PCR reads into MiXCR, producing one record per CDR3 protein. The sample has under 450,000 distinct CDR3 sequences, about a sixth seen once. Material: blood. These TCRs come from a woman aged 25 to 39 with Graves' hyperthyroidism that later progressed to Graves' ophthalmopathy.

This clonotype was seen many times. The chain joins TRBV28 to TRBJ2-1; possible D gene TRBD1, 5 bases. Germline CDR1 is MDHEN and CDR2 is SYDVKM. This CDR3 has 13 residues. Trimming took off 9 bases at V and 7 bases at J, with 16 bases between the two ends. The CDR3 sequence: CASRLGVVNEQFF. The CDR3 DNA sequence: TGTGCCAGTCGTTTAGGGGTGGTGAATGAGCAGTTCTTC.

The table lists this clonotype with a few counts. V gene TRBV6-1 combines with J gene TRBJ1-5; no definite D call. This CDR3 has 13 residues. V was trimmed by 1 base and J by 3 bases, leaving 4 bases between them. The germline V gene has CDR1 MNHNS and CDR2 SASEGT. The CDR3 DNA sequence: TGTGCCAGCAGTGAAGTCTTCAATCAGCCCCAGCATTTT. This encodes CASSEVFNQPQHF.

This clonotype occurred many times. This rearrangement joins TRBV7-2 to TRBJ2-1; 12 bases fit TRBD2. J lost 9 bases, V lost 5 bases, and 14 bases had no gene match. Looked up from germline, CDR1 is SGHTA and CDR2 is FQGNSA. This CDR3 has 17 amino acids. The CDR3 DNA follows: TGTGCCAGCAGCCTACGACTAGCGGGAGTGAATGAGGTTGAGCAGTTCTTC. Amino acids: CASSLRLAGVNEVEQFF.

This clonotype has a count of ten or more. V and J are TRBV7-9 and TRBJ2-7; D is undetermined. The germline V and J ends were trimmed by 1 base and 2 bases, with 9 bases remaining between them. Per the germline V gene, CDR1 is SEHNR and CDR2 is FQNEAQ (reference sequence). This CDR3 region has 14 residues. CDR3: CASSLGGLTYEQYF. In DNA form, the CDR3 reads TGTGCCAGCAGCTTAGGAGGTTTGACCTACGAGCAGTACTTC.

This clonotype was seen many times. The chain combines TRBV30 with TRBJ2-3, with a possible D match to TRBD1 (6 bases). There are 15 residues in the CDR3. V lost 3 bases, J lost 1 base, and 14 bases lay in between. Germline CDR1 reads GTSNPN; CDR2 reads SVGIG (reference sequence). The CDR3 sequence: CAWRGGGAGTDTQYF. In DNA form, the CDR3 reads TGTGCCTGGAGGGGTGGGGGCGCAGGCACAGATACGCAGTATTTT.

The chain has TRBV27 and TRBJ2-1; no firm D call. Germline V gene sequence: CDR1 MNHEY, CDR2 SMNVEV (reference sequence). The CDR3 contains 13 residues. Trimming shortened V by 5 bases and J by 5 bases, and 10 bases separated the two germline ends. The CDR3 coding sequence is TGTGCCAGCAGTCTCGTTTCGAACAATGAGCAGTTCTTC. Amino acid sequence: CASSLVSNNEQFF.

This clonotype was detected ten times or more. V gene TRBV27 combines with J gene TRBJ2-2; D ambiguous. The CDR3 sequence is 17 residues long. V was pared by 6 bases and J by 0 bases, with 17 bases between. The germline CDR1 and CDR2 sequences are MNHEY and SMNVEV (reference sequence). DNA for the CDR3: TGTGCCAGCAGAGCAAAAATCAGGACCCCGAACACCGGGGAGCTGTTTTTT. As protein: CASRAKIRTPNTGELFF.

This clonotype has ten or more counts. CDR3: CASQLGGPPLHF. The CDR3 DNA sequence: TGTGCCAGCCAACTAGGGGGGCCACCCCTCCACTTT. This chain connects TRBV28 to TRBJ1-6, with D perhaps TRBD1 (6 bases). Germline CDR1 MDHEN, CDR2 SYDVKM. Trimming removed 8 bases at V and 11 bases at J, with 13 bases between. CDR3 length equals 12 residues.

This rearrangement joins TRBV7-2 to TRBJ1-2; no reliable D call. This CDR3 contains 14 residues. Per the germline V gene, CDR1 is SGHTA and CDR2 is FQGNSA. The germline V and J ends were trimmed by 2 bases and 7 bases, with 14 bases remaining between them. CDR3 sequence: CASSLSGRRAGYTF. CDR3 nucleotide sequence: TGTGCCAGCAGCTTATCTGGCAGGAGGGCTGGCTACACCTTC.

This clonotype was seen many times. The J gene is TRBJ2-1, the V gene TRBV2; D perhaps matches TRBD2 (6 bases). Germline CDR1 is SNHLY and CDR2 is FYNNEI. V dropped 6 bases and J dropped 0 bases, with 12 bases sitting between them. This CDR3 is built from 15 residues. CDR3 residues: CASRAGWSSYNEQFF. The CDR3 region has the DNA TGTGCCAGCAGAGCGGGCTGGAGCTCCTACAATGAGCAGTTCTTC.

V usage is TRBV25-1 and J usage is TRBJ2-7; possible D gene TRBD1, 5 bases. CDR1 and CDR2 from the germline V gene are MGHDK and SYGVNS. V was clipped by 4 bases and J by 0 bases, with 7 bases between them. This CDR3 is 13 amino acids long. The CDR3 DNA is TGTGCCAGCAGTGGACAGCACTCCTACGAGCAGTACTTC. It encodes CASSGQHSYEQYF.

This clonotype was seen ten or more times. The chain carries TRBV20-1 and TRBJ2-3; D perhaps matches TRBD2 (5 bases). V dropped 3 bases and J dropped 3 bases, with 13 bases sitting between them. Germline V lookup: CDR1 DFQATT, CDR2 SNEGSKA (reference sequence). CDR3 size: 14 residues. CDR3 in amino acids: CSASEGYETDTQYF. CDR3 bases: TGCAGTGCTAGTGAGGGCTATGAGACAGATACGCAGTATTTT.

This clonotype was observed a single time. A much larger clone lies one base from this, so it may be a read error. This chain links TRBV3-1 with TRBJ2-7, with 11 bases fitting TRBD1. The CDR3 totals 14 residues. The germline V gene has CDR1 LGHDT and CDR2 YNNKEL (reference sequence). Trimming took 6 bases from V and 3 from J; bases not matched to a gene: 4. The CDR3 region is CASRDGTGGYEQYF. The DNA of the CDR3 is TGTGCCAGCAGGGACGGGACAGGGGGCTACGAGCAGTACTTC.

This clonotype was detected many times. CDR3 loop: CASSRVLLYEQYF. In nucleotides, the CDR3 is TGTGCCAGCAGCCGGGTGCTACTCTACGAGCAGTACTTC. The chain is built from TRBV7-2 and TRBJ2-7; D gene ambiguous. Trimming stripped 5 bases from V and 3 bases from J, with 11 bases between. This CDR3 contains 13 residues. Germline loops: CDR1 SGHTA, CDR2 FQGNSA.

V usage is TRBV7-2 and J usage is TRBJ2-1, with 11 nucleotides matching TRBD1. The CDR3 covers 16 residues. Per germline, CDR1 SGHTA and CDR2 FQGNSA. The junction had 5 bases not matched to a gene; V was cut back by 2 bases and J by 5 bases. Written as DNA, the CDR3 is TGTGCCAGCAGCTTATTCGGGACAGGGGGTAACAATGAGCAGTTCTTC. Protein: CASSLFGTGGNNEQFF.

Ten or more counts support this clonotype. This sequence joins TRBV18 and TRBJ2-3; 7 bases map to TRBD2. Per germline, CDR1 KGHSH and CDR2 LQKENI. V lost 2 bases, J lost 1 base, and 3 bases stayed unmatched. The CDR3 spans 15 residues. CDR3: CASSPSRGGTDTQYF. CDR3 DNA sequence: TGTGCCAGCTCACCAAGTCGGGGGGGCACAGATACGCAGTATTTT.

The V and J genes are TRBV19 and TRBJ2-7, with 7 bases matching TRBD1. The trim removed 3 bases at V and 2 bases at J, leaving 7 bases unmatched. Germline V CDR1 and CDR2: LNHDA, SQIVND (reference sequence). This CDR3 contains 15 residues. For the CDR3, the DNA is TGTGCCAGTAGTATTGTAAGGGACAGCACCTACGAGCAGTACTTC. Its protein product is CASSIVRDSTYEQYF.

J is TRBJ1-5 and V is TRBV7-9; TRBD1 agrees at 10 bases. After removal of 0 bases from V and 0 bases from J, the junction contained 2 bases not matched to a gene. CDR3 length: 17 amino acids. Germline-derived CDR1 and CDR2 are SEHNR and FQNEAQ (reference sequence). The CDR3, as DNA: TGTGCCAGCAGCTTAGCGGGACAGGGGTATAGCAATCAGCCCCAGCATTTT. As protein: CASSLAGQGYSNQPQHF. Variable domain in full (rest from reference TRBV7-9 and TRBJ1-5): DTGVSQNPRHKITKRGQNVTFRCDPISEHNRLYWYRQTLGQGPEFLTYFQNEAQLEKSRLLSDRFSAERPKGSFSTLEIQRTEQGDSAMYLCASSLAGQGYSNQPQHFGDGTRLSIL.

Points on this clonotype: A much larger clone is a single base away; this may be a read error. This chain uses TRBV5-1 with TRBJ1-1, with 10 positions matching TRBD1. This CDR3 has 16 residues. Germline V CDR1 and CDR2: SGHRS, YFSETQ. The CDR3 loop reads CASSLRQGAGNTGAFF. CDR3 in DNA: TGCGCCAGCAGCTTAAGACAGGGGGCTGGTAACACTGGAGCTTTCTTT.

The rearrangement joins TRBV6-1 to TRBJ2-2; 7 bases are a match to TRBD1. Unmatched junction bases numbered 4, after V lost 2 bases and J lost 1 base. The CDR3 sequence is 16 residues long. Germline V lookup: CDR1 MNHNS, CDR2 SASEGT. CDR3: CASSEFRGLNTGELFF. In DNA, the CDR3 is TGTGCCAGCAGTGAATTTAGGGGGCTGAACACCGGGGAGCTGTTTTTT.

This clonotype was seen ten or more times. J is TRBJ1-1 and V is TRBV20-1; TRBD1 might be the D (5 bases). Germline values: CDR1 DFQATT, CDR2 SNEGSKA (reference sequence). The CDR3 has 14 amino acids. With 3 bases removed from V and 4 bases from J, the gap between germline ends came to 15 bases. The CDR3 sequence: CSASSGYGGTEAFF. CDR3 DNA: TGCAGTGCTAGTAGTGGGTACGGGGGCACTGAAGCTTTCTTT.